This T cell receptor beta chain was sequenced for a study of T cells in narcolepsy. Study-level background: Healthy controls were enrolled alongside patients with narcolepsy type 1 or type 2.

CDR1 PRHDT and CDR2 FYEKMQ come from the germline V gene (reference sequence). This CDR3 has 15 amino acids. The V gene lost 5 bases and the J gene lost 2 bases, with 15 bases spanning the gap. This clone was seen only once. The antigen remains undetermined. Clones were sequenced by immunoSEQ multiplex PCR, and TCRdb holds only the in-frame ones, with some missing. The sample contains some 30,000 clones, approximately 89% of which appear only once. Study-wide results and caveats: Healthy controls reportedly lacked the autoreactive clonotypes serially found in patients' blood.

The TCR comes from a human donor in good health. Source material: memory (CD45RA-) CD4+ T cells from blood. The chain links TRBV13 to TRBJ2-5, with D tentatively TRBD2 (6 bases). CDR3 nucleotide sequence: TGTGCCAGCAGCCGCGGGGTGGGGGTTCAAGAGACCCAGTACTTC. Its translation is CASSRGVGVQETQYF.